This passage covers 21 T cell receptor beta chains from one sample sequenced in a study of T cell responses to AZD1222 COVID-19 vaccine. TCRdb's copy holds only in-frame clones and misses some; the assay was immunoSEQ multiplex PCR. The sample records approximately 200,000 clones, roughly 92% being singletons. This sample comprised peripheral blood, obtained 28 days after the second AZD1222 dose. The receptors derive from an adult who received the AZD1222 COVID-19 vaccine.

This clone has a handful of counts. The chain uses TRBV30 and TRBJ2-1; TRBD2 aligns across 9 bases. The CDR3 consists of 17 residues. CDR1 GTSNPN and CDR2 SVGIG come from the germline V gene (reference sequence). V gave up 0 bases and J gave up 1 base; unmatched junction bases: 7. The CDR3 DNA sequence: TGTGCCTGGAGTGTGGGACGGAGCGGGGGGTCCTACAATGAGCAGTTCTTC. As protein: CAWSVGRSGGSYNEQFF.

This chain links TRBV5-4 with TRBJ2-1; D is perhaps TRBD1 (6 bases). CDR1 and CDR2 (germline): SGHNT, YYREEE (reference sequence). The CDR3 extends over 15 amino acids. V shed 4 bases and J shed 1 base, with 12 bases lying between them. This CDR3 reads CASSRDTLSYNEQFF. CDR3 sequence (DNA): TGTGCCAGCAGCAGGGACACTCTATCCTACAATGAGCAGTTCTTC. Using reference TRBV5-4 and TRBJ2-1 for the parts outside the CDR3, the full variable domain is ETGVTQSPTHLIKTRGQQVTLRCSSQSGHNTVSWYQQALGQGPQFIFQYYREEENGRGNFPPRFSGLQFPNYSSELNVNALELDDSALYLCASSRDTLSYNEQFFGPGTRLTVL.

The J gene is TRBJ2-5, the V gene TRBV28; D not resolved. The V end was cut by 7 bases, the J end by 5 bases, with 17 bases between. Germline values: CDR1 MDHEN, CDR2 SYDVKM. The CDR3 is made up of 14 amino acids. CDR3 sequence: CASNSGPTGETQYF. As DNA, the CDR3 is TGTGCCAGCAATTCGGGTCCTACCGGGGAGACCCAGTACTTC.

The chain has TRBV7-2 and TRBJ2-5; D gene uncertain. CDR1 is SGHTA and CDR2 is FQGNSA in the germline V gene. The CDR3 has 15 residues. The germline V and J ends were trimmed by 5 bases and 2 bases, with 15 bases remaining between them. CDR3 DNA: TGTGCCAGCAGCCTGACCTCCTGGGGTCAAGAGACCCAGTACTTC. This codes for CASSLTSWGQETQYF.

The chain uses TRBV4-1 and TRBJ1-4; D gene ambiguous. In germline, CDR1 is MGHRA, CDR2 YSYEKL. This CDR3 region has 11 residues. The V and J ends lost 9 bases and 7 bases respectively, with 9 bases between them. The CDR3 bases are TGCGCCAGTTCCCCGGGTGAAAAACTGTTTTTT. Amino acid sequence: CASSPGEKLFF.

The genes are TRBV2 and TRBJ2-5; the match to TRBD2 covers 9 bases. This CDR3 spans 15 amino acids. Germline CDR1 is SNHLY and CDR2 is FYNNEI. With V trimmed by 3 bases and J by 2 bases, 4 bases remained unmatched. CDR3 sequence: CASSDPLAGQETQYF. DNA of the CDR3: TGTGCCAGCAGTGATCCCCTAGCGGGGCAAGAGACCCAGTACTTC.

The rearrangement links TRBV7-9 to TRBJ1-3; D gene uncertain. The V end lost 5 bases, the J end lost 0 bases, and 20 bases lay between the germline ends. CDR1 and CDR2 (germline): SEHNR, FQNEAQ (reference sequence). The CDR3 has 18 amino acids. CDR3 sequence (DNA): TGTGCCAGCAGCCTTTCTAGTCCTGGAGTCTTCTCTGGAAACACCATATATTTT. This codes for CASSLSSPGVFSGNTIYF. Supplemented by reference TRBV7-9 and TRBJ1-3, the full variable domain reads DTGVSQNPRHKITKRGQNVTFRCDPISEHNRLYWYRQTLGQGPEFLTYFQNEAQLEKSRLLSDRFSAERPKGSFSTLEIQRTEQGDSAMYLCASSLSSPGVFSGNTIYFGEGSWLTVV.

V usage is TRBV4-1 and J usage is TRBJ2-1; D unresolved. There are 12 residues in the CDR3. Germline V gene lookup returns CDR1 MGHRA and CDR2 YSYEKL. V was clipped by 0 bases and J by 4 bases, with 1 base between them. CDR3 protein: CASSQEYNEQFF. The CDR3 bases are TGCGCCAGCAGCCAAGAGTACAATGAGCAGTTCTTC.

CDR3 sequence (DNA): TGTGCCAGCAGTCCCCAGTCGGGGTATGGCTACACCTTC. Amino acid sequence: CASSPQSGYGYTF. This sequence joins TRBV28 and TRBJ1-2; no clear D. With 5 bases removed from V and 5 bases from J, the gap between germline ends came to 12 bases. The CDR3 has 13 residues. In germline, CDR1 is MDHEN, CDR2 SYDVKM.

Turning to this clone: In the same sample, other DNA sequences code for this CDR3. The V call is TRBV18, the J call TRBJ2-7, with D perhaps TRBD2 (6 bases). Deletions cut 6 bases from V and 4 bases from J, with 10 bases between. Per the germline V gene, CDR1 is KGHSH and CDR2 is LQKENI. The CDR3 length is 12 residues. The CDR3 spells CASSPGTYEQYF. CDR3 bases: TGTGCCAGCTCCCCCGGGACTTACGAGCAGTACTTC.

The rearrangement links TRBV7-2 to TRBJ2-2; no clear D gene. Trimming took off 2 bases at V and 9 bases at J, with 10 bases between the two ends. Germline V gene sequence: CDR1 SGHTA, CDR2 FQGNSA. The CDR3 contains 13 residues. The CDR3 nucleotides read TGTGCCAGCAGCTTAATGCAGACCTGGGAGCTGTTTTTT. This sequence encodes CASSLMQTWELFF.

The rearrangement uses TRBV6-5 and TRBJ2-1; weak D call: TRBD1 (5 bases). V was trimmed by 7 bases and J by 2 bases, leaving 9 bases between them. Germline values: CDR1 MNHEY, CDR2 SVGAGI. CDR3 length equals 13 residues. The CDR3 here is CASTGSPYNEQFF. The CDR3 nucleotides are TGTGCCAGCACAGGGTCCCCCTACAATGAGCAGTTCTTC.

V gene TRBV13 combines with J gene TRBJ2-7, with TRBD2 matching over 11 bases. The germline V gene has CDR1 PRHDT and CDR2 FYEKMQ (reference sequence). The CDR3 has 15 residues. V shed 4 bases, J shed 7 bases, and the junction held 9 bases outside the gene matches. Here the CDR3 reads CASSSYSGRDREQYF. The CDR3 DNA reads as TGTGCCAGCAGCTCCTATAGCGGGAGGGATCGGGAGCAGTACTTC.

The chain uses TRBV30 and TRBJ2-6, with D perhaps matching TRBD2 (6 bases). Germline CDR1 GTSNPN, CDR2 SVGIG (reference sequence). V lost 4 bases and J lost 3, with 13 bases in between. The CDR3 is made up of 15 amino acids. CDR3 coding DNA: TGTGCCTGGATTGGAGGGGCTCTTGGGGCCAACGTCCTGACTTTC. Translating gives CAWIGGALGANVLTF.

This chain joins TRBV11-3 and TRBJ2-1, with D tentatively TRBD1 or TRBD2 (5 bases each). The CDR3 covers 12 residues. Germline CDR1 and CDR2: SGHNT and YENEEA. Trimming shortened V by 4 bases and J by 4 bases, and 5 bases separated the two germline ends. CDR3: CASSWGYNEQFF. CDR3 nucleotide sequence: TGTGCCAGCAGCTGGGGGTACAATGAGCAGTTCTTC.

The chain carries TRBV7-2 and TRBJ2-7, with D possibly matching TRBD2 (5 bases). The CDR3 length is 16 residues. Germline loops: CDR1 SGHTA, CDR2 FQGNSA. V was pared by 5 bases and J by 2 bases, with 19 bases between. The CDR3 here is CASSISRESSTYEQYF. CDR3 DNA: TGTGCCAGCAGCATAAGTCGGGAATCATCGACCTACGAGCAGTACTTC.

This clone appeared once. The chain employs TRBV25-1 and TRBJ1-2, with D unclear. Trimming removed 3 bases from V and 3 bases from J, with 5 bases in between. The CDR3 covers 12 residues. Germline loops: CDR1 MGHDK, CDR2 SYGVNS. The CDR3 loop is CASSDTYYGYTF. As DNA, the CDR3 is TGTGCCAGCAGTGATACCTACTATGGCTACACCTTC.

V and J are TRBV4-2 and TRBJ1-1, with 12 bases fitting TRBD1. CDR1 is LGHNA and CDR2 is YNFKEQ in the germline V gene. Germline trimming cut 3 bases from V and 3 bases from J; bases unmatched to any gene: 14. The CDR3 has 19 amino acids. CDR3 sequence: CASSQGPLPGQGADTEAFF. The CDR3 bases are TGTGCCAGCAGCCAGGGCCCCCTCCCGGGACAGGGGGCGGACACTGAAGCTTTCTTT.

The chain combines TRBV19 with TRBJ2-1, with 13 bases matching TRBD2. V lost 4 bases and J lost 4; bases outside the gene matches: 7. Per germline, CDR1 LNHDA and CDR2 SQIVND (reference sequence). This CDR3 region has 17 residues. The CDR3 here is CASSKTRTSGGYNEQFF. In DNA form, the CDR3 reads TGTGCCAGTAGTAAAACTCGGACTAGCGGGGGTTACAATGAGCAGTTCTTC.

This clone was seen once. J is TRBJ2-3 and V is TRBV28; possible D gene TRBD2, 7 bases. CDR3 length: 15 residues. The V gene's germline CDR1 is MDHEN and CDR2 SYDVKM. The V end lost 7 bases, the J end lost 4 bases, and 18 bases lay between the germline ends. The CDR3 bases are TGTGCCAGCAACAGTCGGGGGGCCGGCGCAGATACGCAGTATTTT. Translating it yields CASNSRGAGADTQYF.

This chain links TRBV2 with TRBJ1-5; D perhaps matches TRBD1 (5 bases). In germline, CDR1 is SNHLY, CDR2 FYNNEI. Trimming cost V 5 bases and J 7 bases, with 15 bases left between them. The CDR3 loop spans 14 amino acids. The CDR3 loop is CASSFSRVEQPQHF. The CDR3 bases are TGTGCCAGCAGTTTCTCCAGGGTGGAGCAGCCCCAGCATTTT.